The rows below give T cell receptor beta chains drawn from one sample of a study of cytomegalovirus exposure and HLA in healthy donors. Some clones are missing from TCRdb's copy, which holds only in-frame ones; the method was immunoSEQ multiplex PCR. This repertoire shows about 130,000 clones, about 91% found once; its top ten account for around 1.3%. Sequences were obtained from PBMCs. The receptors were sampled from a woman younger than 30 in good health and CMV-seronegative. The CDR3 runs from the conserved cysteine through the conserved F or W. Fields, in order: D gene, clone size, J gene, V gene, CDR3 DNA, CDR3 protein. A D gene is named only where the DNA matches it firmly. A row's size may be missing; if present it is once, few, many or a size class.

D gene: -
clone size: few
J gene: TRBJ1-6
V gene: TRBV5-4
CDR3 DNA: TGTGCCAGCCACGGACAAGGCCATAATTCACCCCTCCACTTT
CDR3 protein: CASHGQGHNSPLHF

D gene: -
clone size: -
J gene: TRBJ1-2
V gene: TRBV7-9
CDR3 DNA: TGTGCCAGCAGCTTAGGGTGGAGGGAAGTTCGTGGCTACACCTTC
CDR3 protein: CASSLGWREVRGYTF

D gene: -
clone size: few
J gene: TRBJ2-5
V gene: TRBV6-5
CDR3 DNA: TGTGCCAGCAGGGGGAACAGGGAAGAGGGGGCCCAGTACTTC
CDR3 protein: CASRGNREEGAQYF

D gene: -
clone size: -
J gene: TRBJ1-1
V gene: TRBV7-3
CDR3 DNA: TGTGCCAGCAGCGCGACTATGGATGAAGCTTTCTTT
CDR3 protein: CASSATMDEAFF

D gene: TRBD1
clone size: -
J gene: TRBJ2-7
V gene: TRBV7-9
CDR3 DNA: TGTGCCAGCAGGGGCCGGGACAGGGGGCTTAAAGAGCAGTACTTC
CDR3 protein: CASRGRDRGLKEQYF

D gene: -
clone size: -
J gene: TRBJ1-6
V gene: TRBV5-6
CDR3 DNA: TGTGCCAGCAGCTTCTCAACAACAGGGTATAGACCCCTCCACTTT
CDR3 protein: CASSFSTTGYRPLHF

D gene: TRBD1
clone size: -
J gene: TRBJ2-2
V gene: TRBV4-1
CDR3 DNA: TGCGCCAGCAGCCAACCGTGGGGACCCGGGACAGGGAACACCGGGGAGCTGTTTTTT
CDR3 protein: CASSQPWGPGTGNTGELFF

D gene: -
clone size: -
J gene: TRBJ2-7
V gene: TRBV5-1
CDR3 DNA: TGCGCCAGCAGCTTAGACAGGACCTACGAGCAGTACTTC
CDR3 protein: CASSLDRTYEQYF

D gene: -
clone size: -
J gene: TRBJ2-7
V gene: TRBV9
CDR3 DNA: TGTGCCAGCAGCTCTAGTACTGAGCAGTACTTC
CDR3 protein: CASSSSTEQYF

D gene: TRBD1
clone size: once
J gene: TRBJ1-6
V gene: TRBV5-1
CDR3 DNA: TGCGCCAGCAGCTGGGGGACAGGAGATAGGAGCTCCTATAATTCACCCCTCCACTTT
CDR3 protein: CASSWGTGDRSSYNSPLHF

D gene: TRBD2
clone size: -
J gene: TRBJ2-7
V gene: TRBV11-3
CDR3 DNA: TGTGCCAGCAGCTTATCTAGCGGCAGCTCCTACGAGCAGTACTTC
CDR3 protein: CASSLSSGSSYEQYF

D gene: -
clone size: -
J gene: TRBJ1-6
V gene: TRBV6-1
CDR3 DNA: TGTGCCAGCTCGGCGTGGAGTGGTTCACCCCTCCACTTT
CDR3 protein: CASSAWSGSPLHF

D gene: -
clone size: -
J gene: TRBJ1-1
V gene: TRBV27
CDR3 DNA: TGTGCCAGCAGTTTATCGTCCGGGGGCACTGAAGCTTTCTTT
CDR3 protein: CASSLSSGGTEAFF

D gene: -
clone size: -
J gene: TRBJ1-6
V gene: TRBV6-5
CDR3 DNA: TGTGCCAGCAGTTACTCGCCTGACCAGGGTTCACCCCTCCACTTT
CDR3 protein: CASSYSPDQGSPLHF

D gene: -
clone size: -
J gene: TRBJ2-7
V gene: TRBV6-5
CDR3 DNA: TGTGCCAGCACCGACCTCGGGGGGCAGGCCTACGAGCAGTACTTC
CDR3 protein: CASTDLGGQAYEQYF

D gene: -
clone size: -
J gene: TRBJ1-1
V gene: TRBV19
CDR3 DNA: TGTGCCAGTAGGATGACAGGATCCATGAAGGGTGAAGCTTTCTTT
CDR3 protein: CASRMTGSMKGEAFF

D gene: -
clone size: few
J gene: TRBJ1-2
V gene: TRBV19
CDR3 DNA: TGTGCCAGTAGTTCGCGGACAAGAAGCTATGGCTACACCTTC
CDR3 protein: CASSSRTRSYGYTF

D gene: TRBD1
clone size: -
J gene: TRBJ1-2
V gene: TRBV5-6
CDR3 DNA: TGTGCCAGCAGTCCCCTCGGACAGGGTATGAATGGCTACACCTTC
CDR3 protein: CASSPLGQGMNGYTF

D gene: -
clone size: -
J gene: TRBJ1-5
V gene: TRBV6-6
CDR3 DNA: TGTGCCAGCACCTTCGCAGACCTCGGGGATCAGCCCCAGCATTTT
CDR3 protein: CASTFADLGDQPQHF

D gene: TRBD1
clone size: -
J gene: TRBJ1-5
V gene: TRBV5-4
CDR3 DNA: TGTGCCAGCAGCGAAACAGGGGGTCAGCCCCAGCATTTT
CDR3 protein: CASSETGGQPQHF

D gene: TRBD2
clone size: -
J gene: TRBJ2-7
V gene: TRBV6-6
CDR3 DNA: TGTGCCAGCACTCCCAGCGGGGGTGCAGGGGCGCGTGAGCAGTACTTC
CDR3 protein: CASTPSGGAGAREQYF

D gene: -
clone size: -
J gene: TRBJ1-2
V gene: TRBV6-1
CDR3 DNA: TGTGCCAGCAGTGAAGACAGAATCTATGGCTACACCTTC
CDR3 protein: CASSEDRIYGYTF

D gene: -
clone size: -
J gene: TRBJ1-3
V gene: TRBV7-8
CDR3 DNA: TGTGCCAGCAGCGCTACAGGGCCTTCCACTGGAAACACCATATATTTT
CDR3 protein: CASSATGPSTGNTIYF

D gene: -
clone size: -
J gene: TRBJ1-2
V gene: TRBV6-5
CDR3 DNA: TGTGCCAGCAGTTACTCGGACAGAGACTATGGCTACACCTTC
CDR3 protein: CASSYSDRDYGYTF

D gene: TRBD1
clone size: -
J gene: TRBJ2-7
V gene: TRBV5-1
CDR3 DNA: TGCGCCAGCAGCTTTTTCCCGGGACAGGGGAACGAGCAGTACTTC
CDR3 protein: CASSFFPGQGNEQYF

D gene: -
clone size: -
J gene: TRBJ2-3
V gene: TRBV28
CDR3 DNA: TGTGCCAGCTGGGCCGGCCGGAAGCAGTATTTT
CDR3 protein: CASWAGRKQYF

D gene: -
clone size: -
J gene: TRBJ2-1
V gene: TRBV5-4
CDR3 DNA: TGTGCCAGCAGGCCCTGGCCCCAGTATGAGCAGTTCTTC
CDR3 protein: CASRPWPQYEQFF

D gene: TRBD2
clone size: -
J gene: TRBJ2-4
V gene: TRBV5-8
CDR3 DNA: TGTGCCAGCAGCGCTACCCTAGCGGGGGGAGGCATTCAGTACTTC
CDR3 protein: CASSATLAGGGIQYF

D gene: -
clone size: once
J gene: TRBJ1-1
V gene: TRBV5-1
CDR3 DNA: TGCGCCAGCAGCACAACAGGATTCTCCTCTGAAGCTTTCTTT
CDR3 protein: CASSTTGFSSEAFF

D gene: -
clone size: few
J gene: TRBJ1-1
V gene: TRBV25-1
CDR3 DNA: TGTGCCAGCAGTGACAAAGCTTTCTTT
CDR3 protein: CASSDKAFF

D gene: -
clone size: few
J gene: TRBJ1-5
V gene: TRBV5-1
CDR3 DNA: TGCGCCAGCAGCATCCGGGGCAATCAGCCCCAGCATTTT
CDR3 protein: CASSIRGNQPQHF

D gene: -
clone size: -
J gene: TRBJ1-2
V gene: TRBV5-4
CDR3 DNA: TGTGCCAGCAGCTTGGCCGGGGGGCCCCTCTATGGCTACACCTTC
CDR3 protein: CASSLAGGPLYGYTF

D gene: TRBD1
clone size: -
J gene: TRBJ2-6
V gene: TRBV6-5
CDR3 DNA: TGTGCCAGCGGCAAGCAGGGGGCCGGGGCCAACGTCCTGACTTTC
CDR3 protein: CASGKQGAGANVLTF

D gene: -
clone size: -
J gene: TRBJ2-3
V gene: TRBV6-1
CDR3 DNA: TGTGCCAGCAGTGAATTGGGCGGGGAGATCACAGATACGCAGTATTTT
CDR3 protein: CASSELGGEITDTQYF

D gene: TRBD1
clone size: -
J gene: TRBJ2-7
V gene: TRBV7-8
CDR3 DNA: TGTGCCAGCAGCTTAGAGCTAGGGGGCAACGAGCAGTACTTC
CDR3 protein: CASSLELGGNEQYF

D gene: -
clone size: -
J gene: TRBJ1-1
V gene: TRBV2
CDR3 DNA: TGTGCCAGCAGTGACTCGGTTCGGGGGAACACTGAAGCTTTCTTT
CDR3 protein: CASSDSVRGNTEAFF

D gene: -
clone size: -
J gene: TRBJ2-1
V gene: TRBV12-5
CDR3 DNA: TGTGCTAGTGAGTCGGGGGAGGCTCAGTTCTTC
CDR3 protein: CASESGEAQFF

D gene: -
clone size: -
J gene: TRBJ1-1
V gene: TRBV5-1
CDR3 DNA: TGCGCCAGCAGCTTGGAAGGTCCGGGGAGGACTGAAGCTTTCTTT
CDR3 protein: CASSLEGPGRTEAFF

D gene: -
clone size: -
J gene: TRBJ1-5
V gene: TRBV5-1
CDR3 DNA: TGCGCCAGCAGCTCCGGTCCCAATCAGCCCCAGCATTTT
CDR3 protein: CASSSGPNQPQHF

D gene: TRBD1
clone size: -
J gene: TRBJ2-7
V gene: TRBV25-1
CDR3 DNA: TGTGCCATTAGGGACAGGGTCACCTACGAGCAGTACTTC
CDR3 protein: CAIRDRVTYEQYF

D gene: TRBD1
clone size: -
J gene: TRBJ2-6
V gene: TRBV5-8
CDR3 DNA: TGTGCCAGCAGACCCAGGGACAGCTCTGGGGCCAACGTCCTGACTTTC
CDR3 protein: CASRPRDSSGANVLTF

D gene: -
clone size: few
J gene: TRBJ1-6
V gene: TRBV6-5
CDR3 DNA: TGTGCCAGCAGTGAAATGGGAGAATCACCCCTCCACTTT
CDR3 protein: CASSEMGESPLHF

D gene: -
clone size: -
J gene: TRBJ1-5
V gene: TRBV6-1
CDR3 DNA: TGTGCCAGCAGGAGGCGTGTTTATAGCAATCAGCCCCAGCATTTT
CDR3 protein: CASRRRVYSNQPQHF

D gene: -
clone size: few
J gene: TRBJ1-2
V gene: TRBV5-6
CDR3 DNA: TGTGCCAGCAGCTTGGGAGGGGGTAACTATGGCTACACCTTC
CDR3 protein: CASSLGGGNYGYTF

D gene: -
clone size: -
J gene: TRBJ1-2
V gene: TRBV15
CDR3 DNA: TGTGCCACCAGCAGAGAGGGCGGGTCTAACTATGGCTACACCTTC
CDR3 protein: CATSREGGSNYGYTF

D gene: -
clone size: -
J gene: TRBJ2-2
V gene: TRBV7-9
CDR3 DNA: TGTGCCAGCAGCTTAGTTGGCGGCCCAACCGGGGAGCTGTTTTTT
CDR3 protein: CASSLVGGPTGELFF

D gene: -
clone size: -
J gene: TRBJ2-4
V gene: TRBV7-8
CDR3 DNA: TGTGCCAGCAGCCCATGGGAGACGTCCAAAAACATTCAGTACTTC
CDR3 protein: CASSPWETSKNIQYF

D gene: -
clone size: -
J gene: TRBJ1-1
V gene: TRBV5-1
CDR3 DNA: TGCGCCAGCAGCTTGTGGGAGACAGGAACCTTGGGGACTGAAGCTTTCTTT
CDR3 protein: CASSLWETGTLGTEAFF

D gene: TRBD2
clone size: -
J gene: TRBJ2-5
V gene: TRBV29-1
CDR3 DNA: TGCAGCGTTGGCCTAGCGGGGGTCGGAGAGACCCAGTACTTC
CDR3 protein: CSVGLAGVGETQYF

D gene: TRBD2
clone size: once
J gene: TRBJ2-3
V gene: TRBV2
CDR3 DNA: TGTGCCAGGGGGGGGGTTTCGTCTGCAGATACGCAGTATTTT
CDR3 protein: CARGGVSSADTQYF

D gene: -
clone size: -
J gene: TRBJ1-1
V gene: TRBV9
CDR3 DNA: TGTGCCAGCAGCGTCAGCCCCTCGGAGGGAAACGAAGCTTTCTTT
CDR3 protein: CASSVSPSEGNEAFF

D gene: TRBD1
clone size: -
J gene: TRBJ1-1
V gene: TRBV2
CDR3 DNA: TGTGCCAGCAGGTCCGGGACAGGTAGGAACACTGAAGCTTTCTTT
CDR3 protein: CASRSGTGRNTEAFF

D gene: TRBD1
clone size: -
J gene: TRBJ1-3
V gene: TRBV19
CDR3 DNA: TGTGCCAGTAGCGGGACAGGGGCCTCTGGAAACACCATATATTTT
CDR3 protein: CASSGTGASGNTIYF